Shown below are 25 T cell receptor beta chains from a single sample sequenced in a study of blood T cell repertoires in COVID-19. The method was immunoSEQ multiplex PCR; TCRdb's version includes in-frame clones alone and lacks a portion of them. The sample lists about 130,000 clones, approximately 88% occurring once. The source material was peripheral blood. These receptors were taken from a man in his forties or fifties with acute or convalescent COVID-19.

V and J are TRBV28 and TRBJ1-6; 7 bases map to TRBD1. The CDR3 runs 16 residues. Germline trimming cut 6 bases from V and 4 bases from J; bases unmatched to any gene: 9. Germline V gene data show CDR1 as MDHEN and CDR2 as SYDVKM. The DNA of the CDR3 is TGTGCCAGCAGGCCGCGACAGGGAATTTATAATTCACCCCTCCACTTT. As protein: CASRPRQGIYNSPLHF.

V usage is TRBV3-1 (or the pseudogene TRBV3-2) and J usage is TRBJ2-3; 11 bases map to TRBD2. The V segment lost 8 bases and the J segment 7 bases; nucleotides outside the gene matches: 14. This CDR3 is 16 amino acids long. Germline V gene lookup returns CDR1 LGHDT and CDR2 YNNKEL (reference sequence). In nucleotides, the CDR3 is TGTGCCAGCGGGCCCACATACACTAGCGGGAGCAATACGCAGTATTTT. Its translation: CASGPTYTSGSNTQYF.

The rearrangement joins TRBV5-6 to TRBJ1-5, with TRBD1 identical over 7 bases. This CDR3 is 16 amino acids long. V was clipped by 2 bases and J by 5 bases; unmatched bases: 10. Germline CDR1 reads SGHDT; CDR2 reads YYEEEE. DNA of the CDR3: TGTGCCAGCAGCTTATACAGGGGCTTCGGAGATCAGCCCCAGCATTTT. Amino acids: CASSLYRGFGDQPQHF.

The sample holds one count of this clone. The V and J genes are TRBV6-5 and TRBJ1-1; maybe TRBD1 (6 bases). The CDR3 has 14 amino acids. Germline CDR1 and CDR2: MNHEY and SVGAGI. V shed 6 bases and J shed 3 bases, with 14 bases lying between them. CDR3: CASRDRFGYTEAFF. The CDR3 DNA reads as TGTGCCAGCAGAGACAGGTTTGGGTACACTGAAGCTTTCTTT.

The chain recombines TRBV5-6 with TRBJ2-3; weak D call: TRBD1 (5 bases). The germline CDR1 and CDR2 sequences are SGHDT and YYEEEE. The CDR3 totals 14 residues. Trimming shortened V by 0 bases and J by 4 bases, and 9 bases separated the two germline ends. The CDR3 region has the DNA TGTGCCAGCAGCTTGGAGGGGCGCCCAGATACGCAGTATTTT. Translated: CASSLEGRPDTQYF. Drawing the rest from reference TRBV5-6 and TRBJ2-3, the complete variable domain is DAGVTQSPTHLIKTRGQQVTLRCSPKSGHDTVSWYQQALGQGPQFIFQYYEEEERQRGNFPDRFSGHQFPNYSSELNVNALLLGDSALYLCASSLEGRPDTQYFGPGTRLTVL.

The chain joins TRBV27 to TRBJ2-1; TRBD2 matches 8 bases. This CDR3 is 15 amino acids long. J was trimmed by 9 bases and V by 4 bases; bases with no gene match: 11. Germline CDR1 reads MNHEY; CDR2 reads SMNVEV (reference sequence). CDR3: CASSSPSTRGGEQFF. The CDR3 DNA follows: TGTGCCAGCAGTTCCCCATCCACTCGGGGGGGTGAGCAGTTCTTC.

On this clone itself: Within the sample, other DNA sequences also encode this same CDR3. The chain combines TRBV5-1 with TRBJ2-1, with D possibly being TRBD2 (5 bases). V lost 4 bases and J 8 bases, leaving 7 bases between the germline ends. The V gene's germline CDR1 is SGHRS and CDR2 YFSETQ. The CDR3 is 11 amino acids. CDR3: CASSSGDEQFF. The CDR3 DNA sequence: TGCGCCAGCAGCAGCGGCGATGAGCAGTTCTTC.

The chain links TRBV29-1 to TRBJ1-3; D is possibly TRBD1 (5 bases). The CDR3 has 13 residues. CDR1 SQVTM and CDR2 ANQGSEA come from the germline V gene. V shed 7 bases and J shed 2 bases, with 12 bases lying between them. The CDR3 sequence: CSASQGAGNTIYF. CDR3 DNA sequence: TGCAGCGCGAGCCAGGGTGCTGGAAACACCATATATTTT. Combining the CDR3 with reference TRBV29-1 and TRBJ1-3 gives the whole variable domain SAVISQKPSRDICQRGTSLTIQCQVDSQVTMMFWYRQQPGQSLTLIATANQGSEATYESGFVIDKFPISRPNLTFSTLTVSNMSPEDSSIYLCSASQGAGNTIYFGEGSWLTVV.

This chain connects TRBV9 to TRBJ2-1, with D possibly TRBD2 on 5 matching bases. Per the germline V gene, CDR1 is SGDLS and CDR2 is YYNGEE. V lost 3 bases, J lost 3 bases, and 7 bases lay in between. The CDR3 contains 13 residues. DNA for the CDR3: TGTGCCAGCAGCGCCCGGGACTACAATGAGCAGTTCTTC. It yields the protein CASSARDYNEQFF.

The chain carries TRBV5-1 and TRBJ1-5, with D possibly TRBD1 on 5 matching bases. The length of the CDR3 is 14 residues. Trimming removed 0 bases from V and 5 bases from J, with 9 bases in between. CDR1 is SGHRS, CDR2 YFSETQ, per germline. The CDR3 is CASSLDGGDQPQHF. The CDR3 region has the DNA TGCGCCAGCAGCTTGGATGGGGGGGATCAGCCCCAGCATTTT.

The CDR3 DNA follows: TGTGCCAGTAGTCTCCTCAGGGATAATTCACCCCTCCACTTT. This codes for CASSLLRDNSPLHF. J is TRBJ1-6 and V is TRBV19, with D maybe TRBD1 (5 bases). This CDR3 has 14 amino acids. Looked up from germline, CDR1 is LNHDA and CDR2 is SQIVND (reference sequence). Trimming pared 5 bases from V and 5 bases from J, leaving 10 bases between.

The rearrangement uses TRBV21-1 and TRBJ2-6; TRBD2, the table's D call, lacks a check against the DNA. TRBV21-1 is a pseudogene. The CDR3 loop spans 17 amino acids. The CDR3 nucleotides read TGTGCCAGCAGCAAGTGGAGGCGGCACTCTGGGGCCAACGTCCTGACTTTC. It codes for CASSKWRRHSGANVLTF.

The V call is TRBV6-5, the J call TRBJ1-2, with D perhaps TRBD1 (5 bases). CDR3 length: 13 amino acids. Trimming pared 10 bases from V and 8 bases from J, leaving 20 bases between. Per the germline V gene, CDR1 is MNHEY and CDR2 is SVGAGI. The CDR3 nucleotides read TGTGCCAACCGGGGGAACGTGGGGCGAGGCTACACCTTC. This gives the protein CANRGNVGRGYTF.

The chain links TRBV29-1 to TRBJ2-1; D gene ambiguous. This CDR3 contains 13 residues. CDR1 is SQVTM and CDR2 is ANQGSEA in the germline V gene. V dropped 5 bases and J dropped 4 bases, with 12 bases sitting between them. CDR3 region: CSVMRMRYNEQFF. CDR3 bases: TGCAGCGTTATGCGGATGAGGTACAATGAGCAGTTCTTC.

This sequence joins TRBV5-1 and TRBJ2-7; 10 bases are shared with TRBD2. Germline CDR1 reads SGHRS; CDR2 reads YFSETQ. V shed 0 bases, J shed 2 bases, and the junction held 8 bases outside the gene matches. CDR3 size: 17 residues. CDR3 region: CASSLAGGTSVTYEQYF. CDR3 DNA sequence: TGCGCCAGCAGCTTGGCCGGGGGGACTAGCGTAACCTACGAGCAGTACTTC.

The chain combines TRBV5-1 with TRBJ1-1; TRBD1 agrees at 7 bases. Losses at the gene ends were 4 bases for V and 8 bases for J; bases not matched to a gene: 14. CDR1 is SGHRS and CDR2 is YFSETQ in the germline V gene. The CDR3 runs to 15 residues. DNA of the CDR3: TGCGCCAGCAGCCAATATACAACAGGGGACGGCGAAGCTTTCTTT. It specifies CASSQYTTGDGEAFF.

The chain joins TRBV2 to TRBJ1-1, with D unresolved. V shed 5 bases and J shed 5 bases, with 12 bases lying between them. The CDR3 has 13 amino acids. Per the germline V gene, CDR1 is SNHLY and CDR2 is FYNNEI. CDR3: CASSFQPGTEAFF. The DNA for the CDR3 is TGTGCCAGCAGTTTTCAACCGGGGACTGAAGCTTTCTTT. The whole variable domain, filled in from reference TRBV2 and TRBJ1-1, reads EPEVTQTPSHQVTQMGQEVILRCVPISNHLYFYWYRQILGQKVEFLVSFYNNEISEKSEIFDDQFSVERPDGSNFTLKIRSTKLEDSAMYFCASSFQPGTEAFFGQGTRLTVV.

This clone has just one count. The chain joins TRBV6-5 to TRBJ2-2, with D tentatively TRBD2 (6 bases). The V and J ends lost 4 bases and 4 bases respectively, with 13 bases between them. The CDR3 runs 15 residues. Germline assignment: CDR1 MNHEY and CDR2 SVGAGI. In DNA, the CDR3 is TGTGCCAGCAGTTCCCCGGGACTCAGCACCGGGGAGCTGTTTTTT. It specifies CASSSPGLSTGELFF.

CDR3 amino acids: CASSLEVWGETDTQYF. For the CDR3, the DNA is TGTGCCAGCAGCTTAGAAGTTTGGGGGGAAACAGATACGCAGTATTTT. The chain is built from TRBV7-9 and TRBJ2-3; TRBD2 is a possible D gene (6 bases). Per germline, CDR1 SEHNR and CDR2 FQNEAQ (reference sequence). Trimming stripped 1 base from V and 3 bases from J, with 14 bases between. This CDR3 spans 16 amino acids.

This chain joins TRBV27 and TRBJ2-1; 9 nucleotides match TRBD1. V shed 7 bases and J 3 bases; nucleotides not matched to a gene: 4. Germline V gene data show CDR1 as MNHEY and CDR2 as SMNVEV (reference sequence). The CDR3 is 14 amino acids. In DNA, the CDR3 is TGTGCCAGCACCAGGACAGGGGACTACAATGAGCAGTTCTTC. This gives the protein CASTRTGDYNEQFF.

The genes are TRBV5-1 and TRBJ1-2; D unclear. The CDR3 consists of 14 residues. Germline values: CDR1 SGHRS, CDR2 YFSETQ. V was trimmed by 0 bases and J by 3 bases, leaving 9 bases between them. CDR3 in amino acids: CASSLDRFYYGYTF. CDR3 nucleotide sequence: TGCGCCAGCAGCTTGGATCGGTTTTACTATGGCTACACCTTC.

The V call is TRBV4-2, the J call TRBJ1-3; tentative D call: TRBD1 (5 bases). This CDR3 comprises 14 residues. V was pared by 2 bases and J by 7 bases, with 12 bases between. Looked up from germline, CDR1 is LGHNA and CDR2 is YNFKEQ. The CDR3 DNA reads TGTGCCAGCAGCCAAACCGGGACTCCGAACACCATATATTTT. It translates to CASSQTGTPNTIYF.

The chain employs TRBV28 and TRBJ2-7, with 9 bases lining up with TRBD2. This CDR3 has 14 amino acids. CDR1 MDHEN and CDR2 SYDVKM come from the germline V gene. With 11 bases clipped from V and 2 bases from J, the junction kept 10 bases outside the gene matches. The CDR3: CAALSGRPPYEQYF. The CDR3 nucleotides read TGTGCCGCCCTGAGCGGGAGGCCGCCCTACGAGCAGTACTTC.

V and J are TRBV15 and TRBJ1-2; D is ambiguous. Looked up from germline, CDR1 is LNHNV and CDR2 is YYDKDF (reference sequence). CDR3 length: 13 residues. Deletions cut 1 base from V and 3 bases from J, with 6 bases between. CDR3 sequence (DNA): TGTGCCACCAGCAGAGGTCTAGACTATGGCTACACCTTC. This codes for CATSRGLDYGYTF.

The rearrangement joins TRBV29-1 to TRBJ1-4; the D gene is possibly TRBD1 (5 bases). The CDR3 runs 14 residues. Germline V gives CDR1 SQVTM, CDR2 ANQGSEA. Trimming left V 5 bases short and J 0 bases short, with 10 bases between. The CDR3 reads CSVLMTATNEKLFF. Written as DNA, the CDR3 is TGCAGCGTTCTCATGACAGCAACTAATGAAAAACTGTTTTTT.